These 5 T cell receptor beta chains share one sample of origin, sequenced in a study of blood T cell repertoires in COVID-19. The table came from immunoSEQ multiplex PCR; TCRdb's copy has only in-frame clones and leaves some out. The sample holds 200,000 or so clones, over 75% seen once. What was sequenced was PBMCs or T cells enriched from blood (not recorded which). These receptors originate from a woman aged 40 to 49 with acute COVID-19.

This chain connects TRBV27 to TRBJ2-3; 8 bases are a match to TRBD1. Germline CDR1 reads MNHEY; CDR2 reads SMNVEV (reference sequence). The CDR3 runs 17 residues. J gave up 3 bases and V 5 bases, and 13 bases lay outside the gene matches. The CDR3 sequence is CASSPYRTGILTDTQYF. CDR3 coding DNA: TGTGCCAGCAGTCCCTACCGGACAGGGATTTTAACAGATACGCAGTATTTT.

The J gene is TRBJ2-7, the V gene TRBV19, with 9 bases matching TRBD2. Looked up from germline, CDR1 is LNHDA and CDR2 is SQIVND (reference sequence). The CDR3 has 13 residues. V dropped 6 bases and J dropped 3; count of bases not matched to a gene: 3. The CDR3 loop is CASRRGGSYEQYF. The CDR3 DNA reads TGTGCCAGTAGGCGGGGGGGGAGCTACGAGCAGTACTTC.

This chain links TRBV7-9 with TRBJ1-1; D is uncertain. Germline CDR1 is SEHNR and CDR2 is FQNEAQ (reference sequence). The CDR3 runs to 14 residues. V was pared by 3 bases and J by 5 bases, with 13 bases between. CDR3 nucleotide sequence: TGTGCCAGCAGCTTGAGTGCGAGGAGGACTGAAGCTTTCTTT. Residues: CASSLSARRTEAFF.

The V gene is TRBV28, the J gene TRBJ1-4; maybe TRBD1 (5 bases). This CDR3 is built from 14 residues. Germline CDR1 and CDR2: MDHEN and SYDVKM. V gave up 6 bases and J gave up 5 bases, with 13 bases separating them. Here the CDR3 DNA reads TGTGCCAGCAGACCGGGACTGCCAAATGAAAAACTGTTTTTT. As protein: CASRPGLPNEKLFF.

The V call is TRBV3-1 (or the pseudogene TRBV3-2), the J call TRBJ1-1; tentative D call: TRBD1 (6 bases). In germline, CDR1 is LGHDT, CDR2 YNNKEL (reference sequence). This CDR3 has 16 amino acids. The ends were cut back, 2 bases at V and 3 bases at J, with 16 bases in the middle. For the CDR3, the DNA is TGTGCCAGCAGCCAATACCCACAGGGCCGCGACACTGAAGCTTTCTTT. Translated, it gives CASSQYPQGRDTEAFF.